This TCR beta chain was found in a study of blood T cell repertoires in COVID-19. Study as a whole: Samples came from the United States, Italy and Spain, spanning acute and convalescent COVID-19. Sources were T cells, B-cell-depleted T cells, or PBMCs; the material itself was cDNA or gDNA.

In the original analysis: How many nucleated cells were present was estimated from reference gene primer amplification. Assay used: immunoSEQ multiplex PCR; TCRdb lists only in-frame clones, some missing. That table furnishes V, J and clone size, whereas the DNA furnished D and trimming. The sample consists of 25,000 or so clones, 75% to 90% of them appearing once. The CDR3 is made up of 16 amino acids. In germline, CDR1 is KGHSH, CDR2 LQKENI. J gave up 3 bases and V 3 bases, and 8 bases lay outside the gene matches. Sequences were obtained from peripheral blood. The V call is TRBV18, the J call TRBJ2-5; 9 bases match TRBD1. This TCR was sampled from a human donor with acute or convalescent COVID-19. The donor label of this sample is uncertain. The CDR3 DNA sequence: TGTGCCAGCTCACCTTTACAGGGGGCGCAGGAAGAGACCCAGTACTTC. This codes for CASSPLQGAQEETQYF.